Below are 25 T cell receptor beta chains sequenced from a single sample in a study of control samples from healthy donors and cancer patients. Profiling relied on immunoSEQ multiplex PCR, and the TCRdb table lists in-frame clones only, not all of them. Among roughly 120,000 clones listed, just under 95% were seen once. Sample: blood. All receptors come from a man aged 30 to 45 in good health.

V usage is TRBV6-4 and J usage is TRBJ1-1, with D uncertain. V was trimmed by 6 bases and J by 1 base, leaving 9 bases between them. The CDR3 runs to 13 residues. Germline lookup yields CDR1 MRHNA and CDR2 SNTAGT. CDR3 residues: CASSYAENTEAFF. The CDR3 bases are TGTGCCAGCAGCTACGCAGAGAACACTGAAGCTTTCTTT.

V usage is TRBV28 and J usage is TRBJ1-4, with a possible D match to TRBD1 (6 bases). The germline V and J ends were trimmed by 1 base and 6 bases, with 18 bases remaining between them. There are 17 residues in the CDR3. CDR1 and CDR2 from the germline V gene are MDHEN and SYDVKM. For the CDR3, the DNA is TGTGCCAGCAGTTTATCTTACCTTCGGGGGCTAGATGAAAAACTGTTTTTT. The encoded protein is CASSLSYLRGLDEKLFF. Complete variable domain (other parts from reference TRBV28 and TRBJ1-4): DVKVTQSSRYLVKRTGEKVFLECVQDMDHENMFWYRQDPGLGLRLIYFSYDVKMKEKGDIPEGYSVSREKKERFSLILESASTNQTSMYLCASSLSYLRGLDEKLFFGSGTQLSVL.

In nucleotides, the CDR3 is TGTGCCAGCAGCCAAGACAGGGTTCGCTACACCTTC. Encoded protein: CASSQDRVRYTF. The chain carries TRBV14 and TRBJ1-2; TRBD1 might be the D (5 bases). Germline CDR1 and CDR2: SGHDN and FVKESK. Trimming removed 0 bases at V and 9 bases at J, with 8 bases between. The length of the CDR3 is 12 residues.

The V call is TRBV29-1, the J call TRBJ2-7; perhaps TRBD2 as D (6 bases). Germline V gives CDR1 SQVTM, CDR2 ANQGSEA. V dropped 7 bases and J dropped 4 bases, with 17 bases sitting between them. The CDR3 has 13 residues. CDR3 protein: CSAQGGIGYEQYF. For the CDR3, the DNA is TGCAGCGCCCAGGGAGGTATCGGGTACGAGCAGTACTTC.

The V call is TRBV6-2 or TRBV6-3, the J call TRBJ1-6, with TRBD1 as a possible D gene (6 bases). V was pared by 2 bases and J by 14 bases, with 22 bases between. Germline lookup yields CDR1 MNHEY and CDR2 SVGEGT. This CDR3 is built from 16 residues. CDR3 region: CASSYQIETGLFSLHF. Written as DNA, the CDR3 is TGTGCCAGCAGTTACCAAATCGAGACAGGATTATTTTCCCTCCACTTT.

The chain links TRBV19 to TRBJ1-2, with D perhaps matching TRBD1 (6 bases). The CDR3 loop spans 13 amino acids. The V gene's germline CDR1 is LNHDA and CDR2 SQIVND (reference sequence). V lost 3 bases and J lost 7, with 12 bases in between. The CDR3 region has the DNA TGTGCCAGTAGTATCTGGGGGCCGGGTGGCTACACCTTC. Amino acid sequence: CASSIWGPGGYTF. Variable domain in full (rest from reference TRBV19 and TRBJ1-2): DGGITQSPKYLFRKEGQNVTLSCEQNLNHDAMYWYRQDPGQGLRLIYYSQIVNDFQKGDIAEGYSVSREKKESFPLTVTSAQKNPTAFYLCASSIWGPGGYTFGSGTRLTVV.

V gene TRBV30 combines with J gene TRBJ1-3; D gene uncertain. The CDR3 contains 13 residues. V gave up 5 bases and J gave up 0 bases, with 8 bases separating them. Looked up from germline, CDR1 is GTSNPN and CDR2 is SVGIG (reference sequence). The CDR3 reads CAWAYTSGNTIYF. CDR3 sequence (DNA): TGTGCCTGGGCGTATACCTCTGGAAACACCATATATTTT.

V gene TRBV12-3 or TRBV12-4 combines with J gene TRBJ1-2; D remains unclear. This CDR3 has 12 residues. Trimming cost V 3 bases and J 4 bases, with 6 bases left between them. This chain's CDR3 is CASSLGSYGYTF. CDR3 nucleotides: TGTGCCAGCAGTTTGGGCAGCTATGGCTACACCTTC.

The chain links TRBV7-2 to TRBJ1-1; D gene ambiguous. V was trimmed by 0 bases and J by 8 bases, leaving 7 bases between them. CDR3 size: 12 residues. Per the germline V gene, CDR1 is SGHTA and CDR2 is FQGNSA. CDR3 coding DNA: TGTGCCAGCAGCTTAGCGAAGTTGGAAGCTTTCTTT. Protein product: CASSLAKLEAFF.

DNA of the CDR3: TGTGCCAGCAGCCTTACCCCCAATGAGCAGTTCTTC. Translating it yields CASSLTPNEQFF. The chain recombines TRBV5-5 with TRBJ2-1; D uncertain. Trimming shortened V by 4 bases and J by 6 bases, and 8 bases separated the two germline ends. The CDR3 is 12 residues long. Germline loops: CDR1 SGHKS, CDR2 YYEKEE (reference sequence). Complete variable domain (other parts from reference TRBV5-5 and TRBJ2-1): DAGVTQSPTHLIKTRGQQVTLRCSPISGHKSVSWYQQVLGQGPQFIFQYYEKEERGRGNFPDRFSARQFPNYSSELNVNALLLGDSALYLCASSLTPNEQFFGPGTRLTVL.

V and J are TRBV4-3 and TRBJ2-1, with D uncertain. V dropped 3 bases and J dropped 2 bases, with 11 bases sitting between them. Germline V gives CDR1 LGHNA, CDR2 YSLEER. The CDR3 is 15 amino acids. The CDR3 sequence is CASSQESSAYNEQFF. As DNA, the CDR3 is TGCGCCAGCAGCCAGGAATCCAGCGCCTACAATGAGCAGTTCTTC.

The J gene is TRBJ1-2, the V gene TRBV7-2; 7 nucleotides agree with TRBD1. This CDR3 contains 16 residues. V lost 2 bases and J lost 0; bases outside the gene matches: 6. Germline V lookup: CDR1 SGHTA, CDR2 FQGNSA. CDR3 sequence (DNA): TGTGCCAGCAGCTTACGACGGGACAGATCTAACTATGGCTACACCTTC. This gives the protein CASSLRRDRSNYGYTF.

The chain couples TRBV18 to TRBJ1-2, with 10 bases identical to TRBD1. Germline V CDR1 and CDR2: KGHSH, LQKENI. The CDR3 is made up of 15 amino acids. J gave up 8 bases and V 4 bases, and 10 bases lay outside the gene matches. CDR3 amino acids: CASSRDRGFTYGYTF. In DNA form, the CDR3 reads TGTGCCAGCTCACGGGACAGGGGATTTACCTACGGCTACACCTTC. The variable domain in full, completed from reference TRBV18 and TRBJ1-2, reads NAGVMQNPRHLVRRRGQEARLRCSPMKGHSHVYWYRQLPEEGLKFMVYLQKENIIDESGMPKERFSAEFPKEGPSILRIQQVVRGDSAAYFCASSRDRGFTYGYTFGSGTRLTVV.

The J gene is TRBJ1-4, the V gene TRBV15; a weak D match, TRBD1 (5 bases). The CDR3 is made up of 13 amino acids. The V and J ends lost 4 bases and 6 bases respectively, with 9 bases between them. Germline V gives CDR1 LNHNV, CDR2 YYDKDF (reference sequence). The CDR3 nucleotides read TGTGCCACCAGCAAGCAGGGAGATGAAAAACTGTTTTTT. Its translation: CATSKQGDEKLFF.

This chain connects TRBV4-1 to TRBJ1-4; the D gene is possibly TRBD1 (5 bases). The germline V gene has CDR1 MGHRA and CDR2 YSYEKL. Trimming shortened V by 0 bases and J by 10 bases, and 18 bases separated the two germline ends. The CDR3 runs 16 residues. The CDR3 is CASSQETAKLRGKLFF. The CDR3 DNA is TGCGCCAGCAGCCAAGAAACTGCCAAGCTAAGGGGAAAACTGTTTTTT.

The chain joins TRBV10-1 to TRBJ2-1, with 10 bases matching TRBD2. The V and J ends lost 5 bases and 4 bases, in that order; junction bases with no gene match: 5. This CDR3 comprises 15 residues. Looked up from germline, CDR1 is WNHNN and CDR2 is SYGVQD (reference sequence). The CDR3 DNA reads TGCGCCAGCAGTCATACTAGCGGGGATTACAATGAGCAGTTCTTC. This encodes CASSHTSGDYNEQFF.

V gene TRBV5-8 combines with J gene TRBJ1-2, with D unclear. The CDR3 is 17 amino acids. Germline V lookup: CDR1 SGHTS, CDR2 YDEGEE. Trimming removed 1 base at V and 0 bases at J, with 16 bases between. The chain's CDR3 is CASSLYSTGGANYGYTF. The DNA for the CDR3 is TGTGCCAGCAGCTTGTATTCAACCGGCGGAGCTAACTATGGCTACACCTTC.

The chain recombines TRBV4-3 with TRBJ2-3; D is undetermined. The CDR3 runs to 13 residues. Germline V lookup: CDR1 LGHNA, CDR2 YSLEER. V shed 3 bases and J shed 4 bases, with 8 bases lying between them. The CDR3 DNA reads TGCGCCAGCAGCCATCGACACCCAGATACGCAGTATTTT. This gives the protein CASSHRHPDTQYF.

The genes are TRBV4-1 and TRBJ1-6; the D is unclear. The V gene lost 0 bases and the J gene lost 0 bases, with 12 bases spanning the gap. Germline V lookup: CDR1 MGHRA, CDR2 YSYEKL. The CDR3 length is 18 residues. The CDR3 region has the DNA TGCGCCAGCAGCCAAGACCCGGGCCTCAGCTCCTATAATTCACCCCTCCACTTT. Its protein product is CASSQDPGLSSYNSPLHF.

The rearrangement links TRBV11-2 to TRBJ1-3; TRBD1 might be the D (5 bases). The CDR3 is made up of 13 amino acids. V was pared by 8 bases and J by 8 bases, with 16 bases between. Looked up from germline, CDR1 is SGHAT and CDR2 is FQNNGV. CDR3 region: CASSTNWGDTIYF. The CDR3 DNA follows: TGTGCCAGCTCGACTAATTGGGGGGACACCATATATTTT.

The rearrangement links TRBV5-1 to TRBJ1-4, with a weak D call TRBD1 (5 bases). The germline CDR1 and CDR2 sequences are SGHRS and YFSETQ. The length of the CDR3 is 15 residues. Trimming stripped 1 base from V and 1 base from J, with 8 bases between. In DNA form, the CDR3 reads TGCGCCAGCAGCTTGTTCGGGGGAACTAATGAAAAACTGTTTTTT. Translating it yields CASSLFGGTNEKLFF.

This chain connects TRBV27 to TRBJ1-1; D not certain. The germline V gene has CDR1 MNHEY and CDR2 SMNVEV (reference sequence). There are 14 residues in the CDR3. Trimming took 6 bases from V and 1 from J, leaving 12 bases between them. The DNA for the CDR3 is TGTGCCAGCAGCCTTTATGCGGAGAACACTGAAGCTTTCTTT. This gives the protein CASSLYAENTEAFF.

V and J are TRBV4-2 and TRBJ2-1; TRBD2 matches 7 bases. From germline, CDR1 is LGHNA and CDR2 YNFKEQ. There are 14 residues in the CDR3. Unmatched junction bases numbered 6, after V lost 3 bases and J lost 7 bases. DNA of the CDR3: TGTGCCAGCAGCCACGCGGGGGAAGGTAATGAGCAGTTCTTC. Residues: CASSHAGEGNEQFF.

The chain combines TRBV4-3 with TRBJ2-5, with a weak D call TRBD1 (5 bases). The CDR3 sequence is 16 residues long. Germline V gives CDR1 LGHNA, CDR2 YSLEER. The ends were cut back, 0 bases at V and 5 bases at J, with 16 bases in the middle. The CDR3 DNA reads TGCGCCAGCAGCCAAGAACGGTGGTCAGCAGGGGAGACCCAGTACTTC. Its translation is CASSQERWSAGETQYF.

The V and J genes are TRBV6-5 and TRBJ1-1; D may be TRBD1 (5 bases). V lost 10 bases, J lost 2 bases, and 17 bases lay in between. The V gene's germline CDR1 is MNHEY and CDR2 SVGAGI. The CDR3 loop spans 14 amino acids. The CDR3, as DNA: TGTGCCACGCGATTACAGGTGGCCAACACTGAAGCTTTCTTT. It translates to CATRLQVANTEAFF.